Listed below are T cell receptor beta chains from one sample, sequenced in a study of preoperative IRX-2 immunotherapy in early breast cancer. Clones were read by immunoSEQ multiplex PCR, and TCRdb kept only the in-frame ones, dropping some. The repertoire holds over 30,000 clones, with roughly nine tenths as singletons. The sample in question was tumor tissue, obtained after IRX-2 immunotherapy. All receptors derive from a human donor with breast cancer. The CDR3 runs from the conserved cysteine through the conserved F or W. D genes are given only for firm matches. Size is stated for part of the rows, as once, few or many counts, or as a class when the clone is expanded.

DNA	CDR3	J	size	D	V	length
TGTGCCAGCAGTTACAGGGGGCACTATGGCTACACCTTC	CASSYRGHYGYTF	TRBJ1-2	.	TRBD1	TRBV6-8	13
TGTGCCAGCAGCTTATCGCAGGACAATGGCTACACCTTC	CASSLSQDNGYTF	TRBJ1-2	.	.	TRBV7-1	13
TGTGCCAGCAGCCATTTGGGACAGGGAACTTACGAGCAGTACTTC	CASSHLGQGTYEQYF	TRBJ2-7	.	TRBD1	TRBV14	15
TGTGCCAGCAGCACAACAGATGCTCGAATTTATGGCTACACCTTC	CASSTTDARIYGYTF	TRBJ1-2	few	.	TRBV11-3	15
TGTGCCAGCGAACCGGGAGCCTACAATGAGCAGTTCTTC	CASEPGAYNEQFF	TRBJ2-1	.	.	TRBV6-8	13
TGTGCCAGCAGCCCGAGTCGGCTGGCGGGGGGATACACAGATACGCAGTATTTT	CASSPSRLAGGYTDTQYF	TRBJ2-3	.	TRBD2	TRBV11-3	18
TGCGCCAGCAGCCACACGGGGATCGCATCAGATACGCAGTATTTT	CASSHTGIASDTQYF	TRBJ2-3	once	.	TRBV23-1	15
TGTGCCAGCAGCTTGGGACTAGCGGGGCAAGAGACCCAGTACTTC	CASSLGLAGQETQYF	TRBJ2-5	.	TRBD2	TRBV15	15
TGCGCCAGCAGCTCGGGACTAGCGGTCACAGATACGCAGTATTTT	CASSSGLAVTDTQYF	TRBJ2-3	.	TRBD2	TRBV5-1	15
TGTGCCAGCATTGAACAGGGTAGGGGCACTGAAGCTTTCTTT	CASIEQGRGTEAFF	TRBJ1-1	few	.	TRBV11-3	14
TGTGCCAGCTCACCAAGGCCATCTGGCAATCAGCCCCAGCATTTT	CASSPRPSGNQPQHF	TRBJ1-5	.	.	TRBV18	15
TGTGCCAGCAGTTTATTCGGATCTGGGGCCAACGTCCTGACTTTC	CASSLFGSGANVLTF	TRBJ2-6	.	.	TRBV6-8	15
TGTGCCAGTAGTATATCGGTCGGGACGTTCCTCTCTGGGGCCAACGTCCTGACTTTC	CASSISVGTFLSGANVLTF	TRBJ2-6	.	.	TRBV19	19
TGTGCTAGTGGTTATGGCTACGAGCAGTACTTC	CASGYGYEQYF	TRBJ2-7	.	.	TRBV12-5	11
TGTGCCAGTAGTAGAATGAACACCGGGGAGCTGTTTTTT	CASSRMNTGELFF	TRBJ2-2	.	.	TRBV19	13
TGTGCCAGCAGCCAAGAAACTAATGAAAAACTGTTTTTT	CASSQETNEKLFF	TRBJ1-4	.	.	TRBV14	13
TGTGCCAGCAGCCCTGCGACAGGGCGAGGCACAGATACGCAGTATTTT	CASSPATGRGTDTQYF	TRBJ2-3	once	TRBD1	TRBV11-3	16
TGTGCCAGCAGCACCAACTACAGGGATACGCAGTATTTT	CASSTNYRDTQYF	TRBJ2-3	.	.	TRBV7-1	13
TGTGCCAGCAGTGACTCTACCGGGGGGAACACTGAAGCTTTCTTT	CASSDSTGGNTEAFF	TRBJ1-1	.	.	TRBV6-8	15
TGTGCCAGCACCAAATGGGGCTCCTACAATGAGCAGTTCTTC	CASTKWGSYNEQFF	TRBJ2-1	.	.	TRBV7-4	14
TGTGCCAGCAGCTTAGATTCAGGGGTGTTTCCTCAGCCCCAGCATTTT	CASSLDSGVFPQPQHF	TRBJ1-5	.	.	TRBV7-7	16
TGTGCCAGCAGTCTTCGAAGACAGGGCATGAACACTGAAGCTTTCTTT	CASSLRRQGMNTEAFF	TRBJ1-1	.	TRBD1	TRBV7-4	16
TGCGCCAGCCACCCGGGACATCTCAACTATGGCTACACCTTC	CASHPGHLNYGYTF	TRBJ1-2	.	.	TRBV5-1	14
TGTGCCAGCAGCCAAATCGACGGATTCTATGGCTACACCTTC	CASSQIDGFYGYTF	TRBJ1-2	.	.	TRBV7-6	14
TGTGCCAGCAGCCTAACAGGAGCTAACTATGGCTACACCTTC	CASSLTGANYGYTF	TRBJ1-2	.	.	TRBV7-5	14
TGTGCCAGCACTCCGGGTCGAACTTCTGGGGCCAACGTCCTGACTTTC	CASTPGRTSGANVLTF	TRBJ2-6	.	.	TRBV6-4	16
TGTGCCAGCAGTTACCCTCACGGAAAAGAAGCTTTCTTT	CASSYPHGKEAFF	TRBJ1-1	.	.	TRBV6-8	13
TGTGCCAGCAGTCGGACCCTACTGAATGGCTACACCTTC	CASSRTLLNGYTF	TRBJ1-2	.	.	TRBV6-8	13
TGTGCCAGCAGCAGAAGACAAGGGACCGACACTGAAGCTTTCTTT	CASSRRQGTDTEAFF	TRBJ1-1	.	.	TRBV11-3	15
TGTGCCAGCACCGACTTTGCGACAGGGGCTGGAAACACCATATATTTT	CASTDFATGAGNTIYF	TRBJ1-3	.	TRBD1	TRBV6-8	16
TGCAGCGTCGGGCTACAGGGGATGAGCCAGCCCCAGCATTTT	CSVGLQGMSQPQHF	TRBJ1-5	.	TRBD1	TRBV29-1	14
TGCGCCAGCAGCCGGACTAGCGGCACAGATACGCAGTATTTT	CASSRTSGTDTQYF	TRBJ2-3	.	TRBD2	TRBV5-1	14
TGTGCCACCGGAGGACAGGCTTTAATGAGCAAACTGTTTTTT	CATGGQALMSKLFF	TRBJ1-4	.	TRBD1	TRBV15	14
TGTGCTAGTGGTTTGTCCAATCTCGGGACCCAGTACTTC	CASGLSNLGTQYF	TRBJ2-5	.	.	TRBV12-5	13
TGTGCCAGCAGCCTAGATAGGAGCCCTTCGGTGGGTGAAAAACTGTTTTTT	CASSLDRSPSVGEKLFF	TRBJ1-4	.	.	TRBV7-4	17
TGCGCCAGCAGCTTGACCAGCCGCACAGATACGCAGTATTTT	CASSLTSRTDTQYF	TRBJ2-3	.	.	TRBV5-1	14
TGTGCCAGCAGTGAAGTACTCTTTACACCGTACCAAGAGACCCAGTACTTC	CASSEVLFTPYQETQYF	TRBJ2-5	.	.	TRBV6-1	17
TGCGCCAGCAGCCAAGAGTCGGGGACTACCTACGAGCAGTACTTC	CASSQESGTTYEQYF	TRBJ2-7	.	TRBD2	TRBV23-1	15
TGTGCCAGCAGCCCCTCTGGTGGCGGTTTCAATGAGCAGTTCTTC	CASSPSGGGFNEQFF	TRBJ2-1	.	.	TRBV11-3	15
TGTGCCAGCAGCAGAACCAAGCGGGAGTCACAAGAGACCCAGTACTTC	CASSRTKRESQETQYF	TRBJ2-5	.	TRBD2	TRBV11-3	16
TGTGCCAGTACCGGGACTAGCGGCCCCGCTCCCTACGAGCAGTACTTC	CASTGTSGPAPYEQYF	TRBJ2-7	.	TRBD2	TRBV19	16
TGTGCCATCAGTGCGGATAAGTATGGCTACACCTTC	CAISADKYGYTF	TRBJ1-2	.	.	TRBV6-8	12
TGCGCCAGCAGCTTGGGGGACTCAACAGATACGCAGTATTTT	CASSLGDSTDTQYF	TRBJ2-3	.	.	TRBV5-1	14
TGTGCCAGCAGCTCGCGGGGGGCCCTGGATCATGGCTACACCTTC	CASSSRGALDHGYTF	TRBJ1-2	few	.	TRBV11-3	15
TGTGCCAGCAGCCCACAAACGGGGTTGAACACTGAAGCTTTCTTT	CASSPQTGLNTEAFF	TRBJ1-1	.	.	TRBV11-3	15
TGTGCCAGTAGTAGGGACAGGGCGGACACTGAAGCTTTCTTT	CASSRDRADTEAFF	TRBJ1-1	.	TRBD1	TRBV19	14
TGTGCCAGCAGCTTAGTACCAAGTGGGGGAAAGGAGACCCAGTACTTC	CASSLVPSGGKETQYF	TRBJ2-5	.	.	TRBV11-3	16
TGTGCCAGCAGCTTCAGGGGACTCTCTGGAAACACCATATATTTT	CASSFRGLSGNTIYF	TRBJ1-3	.	.	TRBV11-3	15
TGTGCCAGCTCACCACTTGCCTCCGACACTGAAGCTTTCTTT	CASSPLASDTEAFF	TRBJ1-1	.	.	TRBV18	14
TGTGCCACCAGCAGAGAGACTAGCGGGAGGGCAGGCCATGAGCAGTTCTTC	CATSRETSGRAGHEQFF	TRBJ2-1	.	TRBD2	TRBV15	17
TGTGCCAGCAGCTTAGTTGGGGAGGCCAAAAACATTCAGTACTTC	CASSLVGEAKNIQYF	TRBJ2-4	.	.	TRBV7-6	15